The next 7 T cell receptor beta chains were all read from a single sample in a study of sequential checkpoint blockade in melanoma. The table came from immunoSEQ multiplex PCR; TCRdb's copy has only in-frame clones and leaves some out. This table holds 20,000 to 25,000 clones, approximately 82% found once. The treatment is: randomized to nivolumab then ipilimumab (arm A) or the reverse (arm B). Specimen: CD8+ T cells sorted from blood (inferred from file names), collected from a patient given nivolumab and ipilimumab in sequence. The receptor source for this set is a human donor with melanoma.

The chain couples TRBV6-1 to TRBJ2-5; D gene ambiguous. From germline, CDR1 is MNHNS and CDR2 SASEGT. This CDR3 region has 11 residues. V was pared by 2 bases and J by 5 bases, with 3 bases between. CDR3 sequence: CASSELETQYF. In DNA form, the CDR3 reads TGTGCCAGCAGTGAACTGGAGACCCAGTACTTC.

This clone was detected a few times. V is TRBV7-2 and J is TRBJ1-3, with D maybe TRBD1 (5 bases). V dropped 4 bases and J dropped 7 bases, with 11 bases sitting between them. Germline-derived CDR1 and CDR2 are SGHTA and FQGNSA. The CDR3 extends over 13 amino acids. CDR3 sequence (DNA): TGTGCCAGCAGCTCCACGGGGGAGAACACCATATATTTT. Protein sequence: CASSSTGENTIYF.

A few counts support this clone. The V gene is TRBV6-5, the J gene TRBJ2-5; 7 bases agree with TRBD1. CDR3 length: 15 residues. The trim removed 5 bases at V and 1 base at J, leaving 7 bases unmatched. Germline CDR1 and CDR2: MNHEY and SVGAGI. The CDR3 region is CASSRTGTVQETQYF. The DNA for the CDR3 is TGTGCCAGCAGTCGAACCGGGACAGTCCAAGAGACCCAGTACTTC.

The V call is TRBV28, the J call TRBJ1-1; the D is unclear. CDR3 length: 12 amino acids. Germline V CDR1 and CDR2: MDHEN, SYDVKM. Trimming removed 2 bases at V and 11 bases at J, with 12 bases between. CDR3 nucleotide sequence: TGTGCCAGCAGTTTAAAGTGGGGAGGCGCTTTCTTT. This encodes CASSLKWGGAFF. The whole variable domain, filled in from reference TRBV28 and TRBJ1-1, reads DVKVTQSSRYLVKRTGEKVFLECVQDMDHENMFWYRQDPGLGLRLIYFSYDVKMKEKGDIPEGYSVSREKKERFSLILESASTNQTSMYLCASSLKWGGAFFGQGTRLTVV.

This clone showed up just once. This chain joins TRBV6-5 and TRBJ1-2, with D possibly matching TRBD1 (6 bases). The V end was cut by 6 bases, the J end by 6 bases, with 14 bases between. Germline CDR1 MNHEY, CDR2 SVGAGI. The CDR3 is made up of 13 amino acids. Here the CDR3 DNA reads TGTGCCAGCAGACCCACAGGGACTAATGGCTACACCTTC. This codes for CASRPTGTNGYTF.

The V and J genes are TRBV27 and TRBJ2-1, with TRBD2 matching over 12 bases. V gave up 2 bases and J gave up 6 bases; unmatched junction bases: 5. Germline V gene sequence: CDR1 MNHEY, CDR2 SMNVEV (reference sequence). The CDR3 runs 16 residues. In DNA form, the CDR3 reads TGTGCCAGCAGTTTACGGCTAGCGGGAGGGCTCAATGAGCAGTTCTTC. This gives the protein CASSLRLAGGLNEQFF.

J is TRBJ1-1 and V is TRBV5-4; 9 bases are shared with TRBD1. Trimming removed 2 bases from V and 1 base from J; junction bases left unmatched: 3. Germline CDR1 and CDR2: SGHNT and YYREEE (reference sequence). The CDR3 runs 15 residues. The CDR3 DNA follows: TGTGCCAGCAGCTTACCACAGGGGGCGAACACTGAAGCTTTCTTT. This gives the protein CASSLPQGANTEAFF. The whole variable domain, filled in from reference TRBV5-4 and TRBJ1-1, reads ETGVTQSPTHLIKTRGQQVTLRCSSQSGHNTVSWYQQALGQGPQFIFQYYREEENGRGNFPPRFSGLQFPNYSSELNVNALELDDSALYLCASSLPQGANTEAFFGQGTRLTVV.